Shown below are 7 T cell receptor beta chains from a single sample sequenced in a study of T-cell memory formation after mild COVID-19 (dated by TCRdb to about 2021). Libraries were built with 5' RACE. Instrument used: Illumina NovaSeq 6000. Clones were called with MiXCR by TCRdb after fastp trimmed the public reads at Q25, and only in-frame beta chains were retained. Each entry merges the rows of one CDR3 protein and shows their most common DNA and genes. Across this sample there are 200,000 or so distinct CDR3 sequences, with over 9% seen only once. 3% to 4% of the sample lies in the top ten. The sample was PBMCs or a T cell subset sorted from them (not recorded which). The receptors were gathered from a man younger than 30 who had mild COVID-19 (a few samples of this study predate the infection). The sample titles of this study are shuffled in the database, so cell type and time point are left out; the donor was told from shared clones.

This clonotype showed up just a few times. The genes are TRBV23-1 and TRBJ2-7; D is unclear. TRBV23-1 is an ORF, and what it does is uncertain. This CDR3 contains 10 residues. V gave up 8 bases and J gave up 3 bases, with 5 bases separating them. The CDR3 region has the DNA TGCGCCAGCTTCGACTACGAGCAGTACGTC. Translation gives CASFDYEQYV.

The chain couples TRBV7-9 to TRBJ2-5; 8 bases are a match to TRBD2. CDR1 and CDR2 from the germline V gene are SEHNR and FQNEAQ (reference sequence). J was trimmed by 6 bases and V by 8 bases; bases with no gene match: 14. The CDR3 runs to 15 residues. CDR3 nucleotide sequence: TGTGCCAGCTTCCAAAATTTAGCGGGGAAAAAGACCCAGTACTTC. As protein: CASFQNLAGKKTQYF.

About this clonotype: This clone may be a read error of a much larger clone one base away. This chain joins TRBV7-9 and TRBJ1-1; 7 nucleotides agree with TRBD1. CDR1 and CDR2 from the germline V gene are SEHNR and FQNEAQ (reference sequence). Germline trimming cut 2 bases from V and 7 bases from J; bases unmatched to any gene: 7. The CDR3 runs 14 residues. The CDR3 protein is CASSLSGTEGEAFF. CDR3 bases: TGTGCCAGCAGCTTATCGGGGACAGAAGGTGAAGCTTTCTTT.

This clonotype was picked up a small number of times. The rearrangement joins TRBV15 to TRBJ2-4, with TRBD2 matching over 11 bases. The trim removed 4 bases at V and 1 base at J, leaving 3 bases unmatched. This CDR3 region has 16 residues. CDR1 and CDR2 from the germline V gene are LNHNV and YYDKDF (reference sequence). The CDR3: CATSISGGAAKNIQYF. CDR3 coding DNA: TGTGCCACCAGCATTAGCGGGGGGGCCGCCAAAAACATTCAGTACTTC.

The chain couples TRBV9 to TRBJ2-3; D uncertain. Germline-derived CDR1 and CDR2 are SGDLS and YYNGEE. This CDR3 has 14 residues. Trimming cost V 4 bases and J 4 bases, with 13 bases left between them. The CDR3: CASSPLVGPDTQYF. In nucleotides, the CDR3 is TGTGCCAGCAGCCCCTTAGTAGGTCCAGATACGCAGTATTTT.

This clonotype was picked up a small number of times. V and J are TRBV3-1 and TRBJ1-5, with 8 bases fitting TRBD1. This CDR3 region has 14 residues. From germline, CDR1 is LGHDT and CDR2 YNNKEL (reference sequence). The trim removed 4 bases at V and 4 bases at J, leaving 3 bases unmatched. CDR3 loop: CASSPRQGNQPQHF. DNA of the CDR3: TGTGCCAGCAGCCCCAGACAGGGGAATCAGCCCCAGCATTTT.

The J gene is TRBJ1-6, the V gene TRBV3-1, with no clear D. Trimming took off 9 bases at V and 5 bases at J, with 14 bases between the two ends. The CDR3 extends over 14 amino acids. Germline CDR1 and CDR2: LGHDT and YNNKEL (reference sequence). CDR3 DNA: TGTGCCAGTGGATGGACGGAACATAATTCACCCCTCCACTTT. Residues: CASGWTEHNSPLHF.